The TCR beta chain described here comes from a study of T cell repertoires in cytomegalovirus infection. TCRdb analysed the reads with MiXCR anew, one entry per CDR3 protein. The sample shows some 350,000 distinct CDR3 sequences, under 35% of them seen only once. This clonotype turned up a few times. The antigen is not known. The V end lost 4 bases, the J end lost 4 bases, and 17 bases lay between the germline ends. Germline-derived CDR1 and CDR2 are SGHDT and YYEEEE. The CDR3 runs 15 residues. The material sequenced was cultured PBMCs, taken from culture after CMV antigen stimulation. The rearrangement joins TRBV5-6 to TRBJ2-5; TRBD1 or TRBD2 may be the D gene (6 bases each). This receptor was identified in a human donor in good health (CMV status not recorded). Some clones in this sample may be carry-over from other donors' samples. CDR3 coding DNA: TGTGCCAGCAGCCCGTCATGGGGGGCAGGAGAGACCCAGTACTTC. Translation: CASSPSWGAGETQYF. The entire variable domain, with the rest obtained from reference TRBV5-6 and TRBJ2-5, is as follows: DAGVTQSPTHLIKTRGQQVTLRCSPKSGHDTVSWYQQALGQGPQFIFQYYEEEERQRGNFPDRFSGHQFPNYSSELNVNALLLGDSALYLCASSPSWGAGETQYFGPGTRLLVL.